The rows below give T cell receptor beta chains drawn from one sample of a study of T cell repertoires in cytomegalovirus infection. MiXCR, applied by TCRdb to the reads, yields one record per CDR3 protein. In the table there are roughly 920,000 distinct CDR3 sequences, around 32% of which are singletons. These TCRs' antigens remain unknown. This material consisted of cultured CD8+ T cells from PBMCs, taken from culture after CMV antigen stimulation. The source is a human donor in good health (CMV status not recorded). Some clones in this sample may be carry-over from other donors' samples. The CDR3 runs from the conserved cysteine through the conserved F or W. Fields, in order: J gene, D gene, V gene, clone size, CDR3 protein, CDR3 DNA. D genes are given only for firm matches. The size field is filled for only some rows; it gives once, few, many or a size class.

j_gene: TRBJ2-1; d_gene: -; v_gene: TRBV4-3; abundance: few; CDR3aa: CASSQDGTGPSNEQFF; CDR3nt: TGCGCCAGCAGCCAAGACGGGACGGGACCAAGCAATGAGCAGTTCTTC
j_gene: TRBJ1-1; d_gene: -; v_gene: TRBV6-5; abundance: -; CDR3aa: CASSYSGGFYTEAFF; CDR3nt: TGTGCCAGCAGTTACTCAGGAGGGTTCTACACTGAAGCTTTCTTT
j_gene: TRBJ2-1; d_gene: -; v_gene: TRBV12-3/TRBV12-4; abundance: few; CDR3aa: CASSLTTYNEQFF; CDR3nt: TGTGCCAGCAGTTTGACGACCTACAATGAGCAGTTCTTC
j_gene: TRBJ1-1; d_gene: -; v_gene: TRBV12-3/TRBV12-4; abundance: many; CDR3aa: CASSLSKFHLNTEAFF; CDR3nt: TGTGCCAGCAGTTTATCAAAGTTCCACTTGAACACTGAAGCTTTCTTT
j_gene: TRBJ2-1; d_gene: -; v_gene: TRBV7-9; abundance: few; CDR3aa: CASSFSPEQFF; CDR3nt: TGTGCCAGCAGCTTCTCCCCTGAGCAGTTCTTC
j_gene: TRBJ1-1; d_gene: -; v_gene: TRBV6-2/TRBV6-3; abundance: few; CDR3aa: CASSYSGFGGTEAFF; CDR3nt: TGTGCCAGCAGTTACTCCGGCTTCGGCGGCACTGAAGCTTTCTTT
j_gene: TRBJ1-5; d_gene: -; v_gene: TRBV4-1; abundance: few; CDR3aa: CASSQTAQGQPQHF; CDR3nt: TGCGCCAGCAGCCAAACCGCCCAGGGTCAGCCCCAGCATTTT
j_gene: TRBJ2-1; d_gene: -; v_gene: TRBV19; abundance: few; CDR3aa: CASSIELSSYNEQFF; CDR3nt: TGTGCCAGTAGTATCGAGTTAAGCTCCTACAATGAGCAGTTCTTC
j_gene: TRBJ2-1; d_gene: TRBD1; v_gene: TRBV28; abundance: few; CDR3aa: CASSFPRTGSNEQFF; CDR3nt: TGTGCCAGCAGTTTCCCCAGGACAGGGTCCAATGAGCAGTTCTTC
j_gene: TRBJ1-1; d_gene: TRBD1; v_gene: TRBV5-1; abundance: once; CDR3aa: CASSVGQGYAEAFF; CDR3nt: TGCGCCAGCAGCGTGGGACAGGGGTACGCTGAAGCTTTCTTT
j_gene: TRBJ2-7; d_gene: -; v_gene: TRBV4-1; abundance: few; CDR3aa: CASSQEVTSYEQYF; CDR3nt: TGCGCCAGCAGCCAAGAGGTCACCTCCTACGAGCAGTACTTC
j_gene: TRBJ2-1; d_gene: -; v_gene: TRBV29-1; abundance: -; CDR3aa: CSVDRQHSSYNEQFF; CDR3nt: TGCAGCGTTGATAGGCAGCACAGCTCCTACAATGAGCAGTTCTTC
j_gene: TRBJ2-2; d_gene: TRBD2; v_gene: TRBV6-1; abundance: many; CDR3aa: CASSEGLAGGYYTGELFF; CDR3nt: TGTGCCAGCAGTGAAGGTCTAGCGGGGGGTTATTACACCGGGGAGCTGTTTTTT
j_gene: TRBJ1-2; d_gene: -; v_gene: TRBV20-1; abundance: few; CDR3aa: CSARGTPTNYGYTF; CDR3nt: TGCAGTGCTAGGGGGACGCCGACTAACTATGGCTACACCTTC
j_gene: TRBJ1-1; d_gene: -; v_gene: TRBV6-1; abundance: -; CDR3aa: CASSELGGRNTEAFF; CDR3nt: TGTGCCAGCAGTGAATTAGGAGGGAGAAACACTGAAGCTTTCTTT
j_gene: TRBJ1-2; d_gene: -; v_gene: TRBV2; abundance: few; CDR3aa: CASSLRGRSFWGYTF; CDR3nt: TGTGCCAGCAGCCTCAGGGGCCGCTCCTTTTGGGGCTACACCTTC
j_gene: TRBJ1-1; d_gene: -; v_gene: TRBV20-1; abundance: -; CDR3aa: CSALGENTEAFF; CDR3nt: TGCAGCGCCCTGGGGGAGAACACTGAAGCTTTCTTT
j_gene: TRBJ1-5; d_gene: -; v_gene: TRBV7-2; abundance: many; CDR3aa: CASSYTTGLGQPQHF; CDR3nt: TGTGCCAGCAGCTACACGACAGGTTTAGGTCAGCCCCAGCATTTT
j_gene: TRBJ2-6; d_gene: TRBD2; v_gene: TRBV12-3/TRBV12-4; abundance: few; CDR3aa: CASRNSEVSGGATGANVLTF; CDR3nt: TGTGCCAGCAGAAACTCCGAAGTTAGCGGGGGGGCTACTGGGGCCAACGTCCTGACTTTC
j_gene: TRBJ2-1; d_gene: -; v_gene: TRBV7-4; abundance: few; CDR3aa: CASSLARGGPYNEQFF; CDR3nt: TGTGCCAGCAGCTTAGCAAGGGGGGGGCCCTACAATGAGCAGTTCTTC
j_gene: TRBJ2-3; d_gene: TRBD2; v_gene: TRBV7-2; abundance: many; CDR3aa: CASSLAGGTSGHHTQYF; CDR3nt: TGTGCCAGCAGCTTAGCGGGGGGGACTAGCGGGCATCATACGCAGTATTTT
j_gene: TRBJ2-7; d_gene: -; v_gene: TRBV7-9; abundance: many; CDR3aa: CASSLPRQVKSGEQYF; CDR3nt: TGTGCCAGCAGCTTGCCTAGACAGGTGAAATCGGGCGAGCAGTACTTC
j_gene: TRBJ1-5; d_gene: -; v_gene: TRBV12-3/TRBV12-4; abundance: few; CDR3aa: CASSFAPQQPQHF; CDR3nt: TGTGCCAGCAGTTTTGCGCCCCAGCAGCCCCAGCATTTT
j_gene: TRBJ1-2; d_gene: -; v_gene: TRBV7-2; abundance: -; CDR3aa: CASNLNIPNYGYTF; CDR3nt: TGTGCCAGCAACTTAAACATCCCTAACTATGGCTACACCTTC
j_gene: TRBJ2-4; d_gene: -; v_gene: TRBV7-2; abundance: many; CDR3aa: CASSLARTAKGKNIQYF; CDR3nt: TGTGCCAGCAGCTTAGCGCGAACAGCAAAGGGCAAAAACATTCAGTACTTC
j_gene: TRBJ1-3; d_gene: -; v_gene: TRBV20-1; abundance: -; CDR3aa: CSARDMTSGNTIYF; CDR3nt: TGCAGTGCTAGAGACATGACCTCTGGAAACACCATATATTTT
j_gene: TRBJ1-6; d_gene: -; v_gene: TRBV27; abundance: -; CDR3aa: CASSPLYGVPLHF; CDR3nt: TGTGCCAGCAGCCCCCTCTATGGGGTACCCCTCCACTTT
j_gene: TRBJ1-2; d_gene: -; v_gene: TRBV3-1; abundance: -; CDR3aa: CASSHAGLTYGYTF; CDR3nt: TGTGCCAGCAGCCACGCGGGACTTACCTATGGCTACACCTTC
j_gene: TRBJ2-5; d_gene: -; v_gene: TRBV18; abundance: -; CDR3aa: CASSPWGPRGETQYF; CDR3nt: TGTGCCAGCTCACCGTGGGGCCCCCGAGGAGAGACCCAGTACTTC